This TCR beta chain was obtained from a study of shared clonotypes between healthy human individuals. V gave up 6 bases and J gave up 0 bases, with 12 bases separating them. Germline values: CDR1 SGHRS, CDR2 YFSETQ. There are 15 residues in the CDR3. Profiling relied on immunoSEQ multiplex PCR, and the TCRdb table lists in-frame clones only, not all of them. The table shows 1,500,000 or so clones, with around 98.5% occurring only once. The sample taken for sequencing was naive CD4+ T cells sorted from blood. As for subset: CD45RA+ positively selected. The chain joins TRBV5-1 to TRBJ2-2; unclear D gene. The receptor's source is a young man in good health. The CDR3 protein is CASTIVGTNTGELFF. The CDR3 coding sequence is TGCGCCAGCACCATCGTGGGGACGAACACCGGGGAGCTGTTTTTT. Complete variable domain (other parts from reference TRBV5-1 and TRBJ2-2): KAGVTQTPRYLIKTRGQQVTLSCSPISGHRSVSWYQQTPGQGLQFLFEYFSETQRNKGNFPGRFSGRQFSNSRSEMNVSTLELGDSALYLCASTIVGTNTGELFFGEGSRLTVL.